Listed below are T cell receptor beta chains from one sample, sequenced in a study of T cell repertoires in cytomegalovirus infection. The antigens these receptors bind are not known. In TCRdb, the reads were re-called with MiXCR into one record per CDR3 protein. The data hold 45,000 to 55,000 distinct CDR3 sequences, with around 18% observed a single time. The sequences come from CD8+ T cells from cultured PBMCs, collected from culture after CMV antigen stimulation. All receptors derive from a human donor in good health (CMV status not recorded). Some clones in this sample may be carry-over from other donors' samples. The CDR3 runs from the conserved cysteine through the conserved F or W. Fields, in order: V gene, D gene, CDR3 protein. The D gene is left open where the match is weak.

>TRBV6-2/TRBV6-3|TRBD2
CASISGGVQETQYF
>TRBV7-2|TRBD2
CASSLDKRGGITDTQYF
>TRBV11-2|-
CASSFHGEDGNQPQHF
>TRBV2|-
CASNPAGEETQYF
>TRBV28|-
CASSSRSTGRDPSSGANVLTF
>TRBV20-1|TRBD2
CSASGLAGGIQENQYF
>TRBV7-6|-
CAAEGGGIEAFF
>TRBV12-3/TRBV12-4|-
CASSLYRTYEQYF
>TRBV12-3/TRBV12-4|TRBD2
CASSIAGGLNEQFF
>TRBV28|TRBD2
CASSLSASGGKKNEQFF
>TRBV6-6|TRBD2
CASSYTTSGGALGETQYF
>TRBV9|TRBD1
CASSVSWDRGRDIQYF
>TRBV27|-
CASSLSGGHEQYF
>TRBV7-9|-
CASSLVSANYGYTF
>TRBV7-2|-
CASSLGGAATSNSPLHF
>TRBV7-7|TRBD2
CASSLSSTSGSRGTDTQYF
>TRBV27|-
CASSTPGGALHF
>TRBV12-3/TRBV12-4|TRBD1
CASSWTGSGQPQHF
>TRBV28|-
CASSPVGVGNTIYF
>TRBV12-5|-
CASVLNTGELFF
>TRBV19|-
CASSMRDQETQYF
>TRBV27|-
CASSLLSSPPHEQYF
>TRBV7-8|TRBD2
CASSLASGNRGDTQYF
>TRBV11-2|-
CASSSPMDRAEAFF
>TRBV10-2|-
CATEWTGELFF
>TRBV28|-
CASSLSGLGEKLFF
>TRBV7-3|-
CASSLTGYNEQFF